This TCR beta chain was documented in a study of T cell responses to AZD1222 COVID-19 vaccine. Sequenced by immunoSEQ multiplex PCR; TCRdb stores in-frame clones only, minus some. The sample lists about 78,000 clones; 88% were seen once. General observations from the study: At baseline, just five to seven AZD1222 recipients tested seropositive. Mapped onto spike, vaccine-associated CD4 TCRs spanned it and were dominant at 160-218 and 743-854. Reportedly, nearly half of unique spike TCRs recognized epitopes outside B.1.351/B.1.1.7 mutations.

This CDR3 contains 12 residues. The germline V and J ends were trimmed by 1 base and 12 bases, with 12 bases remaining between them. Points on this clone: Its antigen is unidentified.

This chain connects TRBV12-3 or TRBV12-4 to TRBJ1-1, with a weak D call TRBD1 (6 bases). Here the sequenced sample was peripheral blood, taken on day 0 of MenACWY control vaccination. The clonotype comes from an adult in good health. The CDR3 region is CASSLEGRGTFF. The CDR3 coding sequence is TGTGCCAGCAGTTTAGAGGGCAGGGGAACTTTCTTT.